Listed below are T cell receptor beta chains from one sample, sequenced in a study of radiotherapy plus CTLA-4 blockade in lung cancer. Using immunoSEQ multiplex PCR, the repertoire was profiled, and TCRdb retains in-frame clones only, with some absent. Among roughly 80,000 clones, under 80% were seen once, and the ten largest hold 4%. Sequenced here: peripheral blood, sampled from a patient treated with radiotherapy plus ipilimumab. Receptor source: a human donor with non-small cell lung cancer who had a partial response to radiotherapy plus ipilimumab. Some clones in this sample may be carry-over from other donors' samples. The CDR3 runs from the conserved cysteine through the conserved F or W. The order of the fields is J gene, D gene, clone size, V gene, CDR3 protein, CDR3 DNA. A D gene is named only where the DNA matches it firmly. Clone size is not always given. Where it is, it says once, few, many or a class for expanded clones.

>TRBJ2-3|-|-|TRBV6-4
CASSPEWSTDTQYF
TGTGCCAGCAGCCCCGAGTGGAGCACAGATACGCAGTATTTT
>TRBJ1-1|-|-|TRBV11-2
CASSLEWRVRYTEAFF
TGTGCCAGCAGCTTAGAATGGCGGGTAAGATACACTGAAGCTTTCTTT
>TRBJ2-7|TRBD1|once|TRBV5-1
CASSRDRGLSEQYF
TGCGCCAGCAGCCGGGACAGGGGTTTGAGCGAGCAGTACTTC
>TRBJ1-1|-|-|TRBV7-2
CASSPGHLNTEAFF
TGTGCCAGCAGCCCGGGACATCTGAACACTGAAGCTTTCTTT
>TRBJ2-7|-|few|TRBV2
CASNPGISNYEQYF
TGTGCCAGCAATCCAGGGATCTCCAACTACGAGCAGTACTTC
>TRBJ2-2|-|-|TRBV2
CASRGDTSTGELFF
TGTGCCAGCAGGGGGGACACAAGCACCGGGGAGCTGTTTTTT
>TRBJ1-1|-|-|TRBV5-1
CASSVNEGGGVNTEAFF
TGCGCCAGCAGCGTCAACGAGGGTGGTGGGGTAAACACTGAAGCTTTCTTT
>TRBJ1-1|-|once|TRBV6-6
CASTHEQGDTEAFF
TGTGCCAGCACCCACGAACAGGGAGACACTGAAGCTTTCTTT
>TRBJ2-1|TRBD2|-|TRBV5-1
CASSLTLAGGASYNEQFF
TGCGCCAGCAGCTTGACCTTAGCGGGGGGGGCCTCCTACAATGAGCAGTTCTTC
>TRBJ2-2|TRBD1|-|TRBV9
CASSVGNRGPGELFF
TGTGCCAGCAGCGTAGGGAACAGGGGGCCCGGGGAGCTGTTTTTT
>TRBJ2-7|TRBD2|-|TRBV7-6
CASSPTSGKYYEQYF
TGTGCCAGCAGCCCTACTAGCGGAAAATACTACGAGCAGTACTTC
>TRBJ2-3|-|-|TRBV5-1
CASSFSSTDTQYF
TGCGCCAGCAGCTTCTCTAGCACAGATACGCAGTATTTT
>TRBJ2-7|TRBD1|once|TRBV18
CASSRGNRQGLYEQYF
TGTGCCAGCTCACGGGGAAACAGACAGGGGCTCTACGAGCAGTACTTC
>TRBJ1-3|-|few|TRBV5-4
CASSLGPTGNTIYF
TGTGCCAGCAGCTTGGGGCCCACTGGAAACACCATATATTTT
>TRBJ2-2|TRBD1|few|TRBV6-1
CASSAGTGDPGELFF
TGTGCCAGCAGTGCCGGGACAGGGGATCCCGGGGAGCTGTTTTTT
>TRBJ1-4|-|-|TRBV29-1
CSVDAGNEKLFF
TGCAGCGTTGATGCGGGGAATGAAAAACTGTTTTTT
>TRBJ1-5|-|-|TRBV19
CASSSNRDTISPQHF
TGTGCCAGTAGTTCTAACCGGGACACCATCTCACCCCAGCATTTT
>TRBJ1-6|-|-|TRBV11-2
CASRPGRTDSSPLHF
TGTGCCAGCAGGCCCGGCCGGACAGACTCTTCACCCCTCCACTTT
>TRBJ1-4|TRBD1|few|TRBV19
CATSNRGRTNEKLFF
TGTGCTACCTCAAACAGGGGAAGAACTAATGAAAAACTGTTTTTT
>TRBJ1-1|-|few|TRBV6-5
CASSYLRGTEAFF
TGTGCCAGCAGCTACCTTAGGGGCACTGAAGCTTTCTTT
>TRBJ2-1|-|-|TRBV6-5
CASSEALGTLQFF
TGTGCCAGCAGTGAAGCGCTAGGGACTCTGCAGTTCTTC
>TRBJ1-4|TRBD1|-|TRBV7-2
CASSLRDRGYEKLFF
TGTGCCAGCAGCTTACGGGACAGGGGGTATGAAAAACTGTTTTTT
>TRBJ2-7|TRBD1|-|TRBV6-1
CASSEGTGVPAYEQYF
TGTGCCAGCAGTGAAGGGACAGGCGTCCCAGCCTACGAGCAGTACTTC
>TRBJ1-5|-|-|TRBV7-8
CASSLERGGNQPQHF
TGTGCCAGCAGCTTAGAGCGAGGTGGCAATCAGCCCCAGCATTTT
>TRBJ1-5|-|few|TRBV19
CASSRTSGDGNQPQHF
TGTGCCAGTAGTAGAACAAGCGGGGACGGCAATCAGCCCCAGCATTTT
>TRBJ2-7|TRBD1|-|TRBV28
CASKPSPGTGSYEQYF
TGTGCCAGCAAGCCTTCCCCCGGGACAGGATCCTACGAGCAGTACTTC
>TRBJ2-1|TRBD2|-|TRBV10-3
CAISGLAGGNEQFF
TGTGCCATCAGTGGACTAGCGGGAGGAAATGAGCAGTTCTTC
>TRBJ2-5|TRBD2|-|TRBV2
CASSERASGEETQYF
TGTGCCAGCAGTGAAAGGGCTAGCGGGGAAGAGACCCAGTACTTC
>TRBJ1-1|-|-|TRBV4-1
CASSTGQMNTEAFF
TGCGCCAGCAGCACGGGACAAATGAACACTGAAGCTTTCTTT
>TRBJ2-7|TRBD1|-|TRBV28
CASRTGGASYEQYF
TGTGCCAGCAGGACAGGGGGCGCTTCCTACGAGCAGTACTTC
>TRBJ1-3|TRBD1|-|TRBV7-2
CASSLQGGFGNTIYF
TGTGCCAGCAGCCTACAGGGGGGCTTTGGAAACACCATATATTTT
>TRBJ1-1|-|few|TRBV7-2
CASSLAKGAAWGAFF
TGTGCCAGCAGCTTAGCGAAAGGGGCGGCGTGGGGAGCTTTCTTT
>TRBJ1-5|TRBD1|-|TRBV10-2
CASSESETGADQPQHF
TGCGCCAGCAGTGAGTCAGAGACAGGGGCCGATCAGCCCCAGCATTTT
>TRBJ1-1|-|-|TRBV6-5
CASNPTMNTEAFF
TGTGCCAGCAATCCGACAATGAACACTGAAGCTTTCTTT
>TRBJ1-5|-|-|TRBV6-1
CASESRWRGNQPQHF
TGTGCCAGCGAATCGCGGTGGAGGGGCAATCAGCCCCAGCATTTT
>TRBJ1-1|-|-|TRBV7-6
CASSPGDGTEAFF
TGTGCCAGCAGTCCCGGGGATGGCACTGAAGCTTTCTTT
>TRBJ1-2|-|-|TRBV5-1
CASSLKRESGGYTF
TGCGCCAGCAGCTTGAAAAGGGAGTCGGGCGGCTACACCTTC
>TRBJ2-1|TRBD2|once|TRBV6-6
CASSPGLAASNEQFF
TGTGCCAGCAGCCCAGGACTAGCGGCCTCCAATGAGCAGTTCTTC
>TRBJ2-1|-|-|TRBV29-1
CSVVVWATEQFF
TGCAGCGTTGTAGTATGGGCGACTGAGCAGTTCTTC
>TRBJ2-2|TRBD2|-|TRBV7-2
CASSFPSGLNTGELFF
TGTGCCAGCAGCTTCCCTAGCGGACTGAACACCGGGGAGCTGTTTTTT
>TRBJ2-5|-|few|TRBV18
CASSPKQGERETQYF
TGTGCCAGCTCACCGAAACAGGGAGAGCGAGAGACCCAGTACTTC
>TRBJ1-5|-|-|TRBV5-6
CASSFRGTVNQPQHF
TGTGCCAGCAGCTTTCGGGGAACGGTCAATCAGCCCCAGCATTTT
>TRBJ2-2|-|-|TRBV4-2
CASSQDHPGAGGELFF
TGTGCCAGCAGCCAAGATCACCCTGGAGCGGGCGGGGAGCTGTTTTTT
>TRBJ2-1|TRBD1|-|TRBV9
CASIDRDRDHNEQFF
TGTGCCAGCATCGACCGGGACAGGGACCATAATGAGCAGTTCTTC
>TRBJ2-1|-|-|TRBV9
CASSAGGPYQFF
TGTGCCAGCAGCGCCGGGGGTCCATATCAGTTCTTC
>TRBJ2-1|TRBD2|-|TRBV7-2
CASSFPGTSRVNEQFF
TGTGCCAGCAGCTTTCCCGGGACTAGCAGGGTAAATGAGCAGTTCTTC
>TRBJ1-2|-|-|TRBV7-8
CASSRQESNYGYTF
TGTGCCAGCAGCCGACAGGAATCTAACTATGGCTACACCTTC
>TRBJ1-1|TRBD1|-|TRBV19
CASSQDRGKDFF
TGTGCCAGTAGCCAGGACAGGGGGAAGGATTTCTTT
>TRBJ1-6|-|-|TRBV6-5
CASSYYGTRDSPLHF
TGTGCCAGCAGTTACTATGGGACACGGGATTCACCCCTCCACTTT
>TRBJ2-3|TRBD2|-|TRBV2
CASRAGVAGDTDTQYF
TGTGCCAGCAGGGCCGGGGTAGCGGGGGACACAGATACGCAGTATTTT
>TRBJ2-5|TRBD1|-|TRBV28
CASSLGAGTVETQYF
TGTGCCAGCAGTTTAGGGGCCGGGACAGTGGAGACCCAGTACTTC
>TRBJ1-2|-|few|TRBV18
CASSPDTINYGYTF
TGTGCCAGCTCACCCGACACGATTAACTATGGCTACACCTTC
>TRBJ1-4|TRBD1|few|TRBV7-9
CASSLDRDRAAEKLFF
TGTGCCAGCAGCTTAGACCGGGACAGGGCGGCTGAAAAACTGTTTTTT
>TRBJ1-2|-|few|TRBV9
CASSEPGREGGYTF
TGTGCCAGCAGCGAACCGGGACGGGAGGGCGGCTACACCTTC